This TCR beta chain was sequenced for a study of cytomegalovirus exposure and HLA in healthy donors. The PCR was carried out with 60 Vbeta primers and 13 Jbeta primers. The data were produced by immunoSEQ multiplex PCR, yet TCRdb's version contains in-frame clones alone and is incomplete. Of about 140,000 clones in the sample, about 85% were seen once. This CDR3 is 16 amino acids long. Germline CDR1 reads SGHVS; CDR2 reads FNYEAQ. Trimming took off 2 bases at V and 0 bases at J, with 13 bases between the two ends. The receptor comes from a boy aged 2 to 10 in good health and CMV-seronegative. V usage is TRBV7-6 and J usage is TRBJ1-1; D is perhaps TRBD1 (6 bases). Sequenced: PBMCs. As DNA, the CDR3 is TGTGCCAGCAGCTTACAACGGGCAGGGGTGAACACTGAAGCTTTCTTT. Translating it yields CASSLQRAGVNTEAFF.